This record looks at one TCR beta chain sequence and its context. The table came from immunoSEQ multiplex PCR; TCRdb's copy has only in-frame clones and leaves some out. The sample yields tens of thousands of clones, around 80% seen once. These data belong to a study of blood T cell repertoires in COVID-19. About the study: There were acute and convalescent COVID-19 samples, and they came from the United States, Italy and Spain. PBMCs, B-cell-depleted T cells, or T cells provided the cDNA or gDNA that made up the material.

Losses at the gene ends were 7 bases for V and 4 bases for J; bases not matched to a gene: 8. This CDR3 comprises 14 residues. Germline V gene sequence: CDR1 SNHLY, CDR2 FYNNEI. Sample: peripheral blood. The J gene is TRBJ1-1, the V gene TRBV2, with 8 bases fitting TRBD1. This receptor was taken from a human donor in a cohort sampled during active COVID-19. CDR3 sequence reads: CASTLDRGPTEAFF. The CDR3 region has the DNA TGTGCCAGCACTCTCGACAGGGGTCCCACTGAAGCTTTCTTT.